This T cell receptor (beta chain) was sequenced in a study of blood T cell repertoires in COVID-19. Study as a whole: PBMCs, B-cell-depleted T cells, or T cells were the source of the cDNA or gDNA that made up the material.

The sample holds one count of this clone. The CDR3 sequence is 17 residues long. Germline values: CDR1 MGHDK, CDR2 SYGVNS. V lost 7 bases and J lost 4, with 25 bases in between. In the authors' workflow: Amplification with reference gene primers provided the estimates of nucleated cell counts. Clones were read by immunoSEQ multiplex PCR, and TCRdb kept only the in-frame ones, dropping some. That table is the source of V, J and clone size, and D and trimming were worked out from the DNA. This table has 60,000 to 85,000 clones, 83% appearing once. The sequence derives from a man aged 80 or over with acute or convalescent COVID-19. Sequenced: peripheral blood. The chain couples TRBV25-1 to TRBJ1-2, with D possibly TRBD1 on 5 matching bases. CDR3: CASKMFSKGRVLYGYTF. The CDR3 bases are TGTGCCAGCAAGATGTTTTCCAAGGGGCGCGTTCTCTATGGCTACACCTTC.